This TCR beta chain appears in the sequencing data of a study of T cells after yellow fever vaccination. The 5'RACE template-switching step produced TCR cDNA and added a universal primer site and UMIs. One entry per CDR3 protein, called by TCRdb with MiXCR from the 5' RACE reads. The sample carries 500,000 to 650,000 distinct CDR3 sequences, around 17% recorded once. General study points: At 95% to 97% for CD4 and 75% to 90% for CD8, most primary-vaccination clones showed up again after the booster.

For this clonotype: Its antigen is undetermined.

The sample here was PBMCs, taken 5 days after the first yellow fever vaccination. The sequence was collected from a man aged 18 to 29 who received the YFV17D yellow fever vaccine.

The CDR3 is CASSLVGEYNEQFF. CDR3 DNA sequence: TGTGCCAGCAGCTTGGTAGGGGAGTACAATGAGCAGTTCTTC. The chain recombines TRBV5-5 with TRBJ2-1; D is perhaps TRBD1 or TRBD2 (5 bases each). CDR3 length: 14 amino acids. V was trimmed by 0 bases and J by 4 bases, leaving 8 bases between them. The germline gives CDR1 SGHKS, CDR2 YYEKEE (reference sequence).